This T cell receptor (beta chain) was sequenced for a study of blood T cell repertoires in COVID-19. About the study: Sites across the United States, Italy and Spain contributed samples from acute and convalescent COVID-19. T cells, B-cell-depleted T cells, or PBMCs supplied cDNA or gDNA.

V lost 4 bases and J lost 9; bases outside the gene matches: 18. CDR1 is SQVTM, CDR2 ANQGSEA, per germline. This CDR3 spans 17 amino acids. Patients at the Seattle site were enrolled during active infection and followed longitudinally. Per the original methods: Amplification with reference gene primers provided the estimates of nucleated cell counts. Sequenced by immunoSEQ multiplex PCR; TCRdb stores in-frame clones only, minus some. That table furnishes V, J and clone size, whereas the DNA furnished D and trimming. The repertoire holds roughly 200,000 clones, with 85% as singletons. The sequenced material came from peripheral blood. The rearrangement links TRBV29-1 to TRBJ2-1, with TRBD2 matching 10 bases. The TCR originated in a person aged 65-85 years with COVID-19, enrolled during active disease. CDR3 in DNA: TGCAGCGTTGTGCTTTGGGGGAAGCGGGAGGGCCGGGGTGAGCAGTTCTTC. It is translated as CSVVLWGKREGRGEQFF.